The table lists the clone carrying this TCR beta chain with many counts. These data come from a study of tumor-infiltrating lymphocytes in primary liver carcinoma. Both blood RNA, taken from unsorted whole blood, and germline DNA were extracted. The researchers produced TCR beta cDNA from 450 to 600 ng total RNA with a constant-region primer. Library construction for TCR beta comprised three nested multiplex PCR rounds performed with slightly modified ARM-PCR. One entry per CDR3 protein, called by TCRdb with MiXCR from the multiplex PCR reads. Of 250,000 to 400,000 distinct CDR3 sequences listed, roughly 60% were seen once; the top ten hold roughly 9%. The TCR was taken from a man between 35 and 55 years old with primary liver carcinoma and hepatitis B virus infection. The sample was peripheral blood.

This chain's CDR3 is CSVEDPSRSTDTQYF. The CDR3 nucleotides read TGCAGCGTTGAAGATCCCTCCCGGAGCACAGATACGCAGTATTTT. The rearrangement uses TRBV29-1 and TRBJ2-3; D gene ambiguous. From germline, CDR1 is SQVTM and CDR2 ANQGSEA. V was pared by 0 bases and J by 0 bases, with 10 bases between. This CDR3 has 15 residues.